Shown below are 31 T cell receptor beta chains from a single sample sequenced in a study of identical twins. TCRdb independently ran MiXCR on the 5' RACE reads; one entry per CDR3 protein. This table holds under 350,000 distinct CDR3 sequences, 8.5% to 9.5% found once. These records were also assigned to another study, of yellow fever vaccine responses in identical twins.

The sample taken for sequencing was CD8+ T cells sorted from blood. The receptor set was obtained from a woman under 30 in good health.

This clonotype was counted many times. The chain is built from TRBV27 and TRBJ2-1, with 9 bases identical to TRBD2. V shed 7 bases, J shed 4 bases, and the junction held 8 bases outside the gene matches. Germline CDR1 is MNHEY and CDR2 is SMNVEV (reference sequence). This CDR3 is built from 15 residues. DNA for the CDR3: TGTGCCAGCACCAAGGGACTAGCAGAGTACAATGAGCAGTTCTTC. Translation: CASTKGLAEYNEQFF.

The genes are TRBV29-1 and TRBJ2-7, with D perhaps TRBD1 (5 bases). V was clipped by 7 bases and J by 6 bases, with 13 bases between them. Germline CDR1 reads SQVTM; CDR2 reads ANQGSEA. This CDR3 region has 11 residues. The CDR3 DNA sequence: TGCAGCGCCATCCTTAGGGGCGAGCAGTACTTC. The encoded protein is CSAILRGEQYF.

Only a few counts were recorded for this clonotype. This CDR3 is CASSFDWRGASYEQYF. The CDR3 DNA sequence: TGTGCCAGCAGCTTTGACTGGAGGGGGGCATCCTACGAGCAGTACTTC. The chain couples TRBV7-9 to TRBJ2-7; D may be TRBD1 or TRBD2 (6 bases each). This CDR3 has 16 amino acids. From germline, CDR1 is SEHNR and CDR2 FQNEAQ (reference sequence). V shed 3 bases and J shed 1 base, with 16 bases lying between them.

This clonotype was recorded at least ten times. The chain links TRBV6-7 to TRBJ1-5; D ambiguous. TRBV6-7 is labeled an ORF, and its function is uncertain. The CDR3 covers 16 residues. The V and J ends lost 6 bases and 3 bases respectively, with 18 bases between them. CDR3 loop: CASRQPRAKHNQPQHF. The CDR3 region has the DNA TGTGCCAGCAGGCAACCAAGGGCGAAACACAATCAGCCCCAGCATTTT.

The gene calls are TRBV27 and TRBJ2-7, with TRBD1 matching 8 bases. V was pared by 5 bases and J by 3 bases, with 6 bases of the junction left unmatched. Germline assignment: CDR1 MNHEY and CDR2 SMNVEV (reference sequence). The length of the CDR3 is 14 residues. The CDR3 spells CASSDRGHHYEQYF. In DNA, the CDR3 is TGTGCCAGCAGTGACAGGGGCCACCACTACGAGCAGTACTTC.

This clonotype was observed many times. The V gene is TRBV29-1, the J gene TRBJ1-2; D not resolved. The CDR3 is made up of 13 amino acids. Per germline, CDR1 SQVTM and CDR2 ANQGSEA. Trimming stripped 0 bases from V and 2 bases from J, with 7 bases between. The CDR3 DNA reads as TGCAGCGTTGAAGATCACGGGAACTATGGCTACACCTTC. Translating it yields CSVEDHGNYGYTF. Full variable domain (missing parts from reference TRBV29-1 and TRBJ1-2): SAVISQKPSRDICQRGTSLTIQCQVDSQVTMMFWYRQQPGQSLTLIATANQGSEATYESGFVIDKFPISRPNLTFSTLTVSNMSPEDSSIYLCSVEDHGNYGYTFGSGTRLTVV.

This clonotype turned up a few times. This chain links TRBV25-1 with TRBJ2-5; TRBD2 might be the D (5 bases). V lost 1 base and J lost 1, with 7 bases in between. The CDR3 consists of 14 residues. The germline CDR1 and CDR2 sequences are MGHDK and SYGVNS. In DNA, the CDR3 is TGTGCCAGCAGTGAATCCGGGATCCAAGAGACCCAGTACTTC. Protein: CASSESGIQETQYF.

In this sample, this clonotype turned up many times. The chain joins TRBV4-2 to TRBJ2-3, with a tentative D call TRBD2 (5 bases). Germline values: CDR1 LGHNA, CDR2 YNFKEQ. The CDR3 has 15 amino acids. Trimming pared 4 bases from V and 2 bases from J, leaving 13 bases between. The CDR3 reads CASSPQRVPTDTQYF. The DNA for the CDR3 is TGTGCCAGCAGCCCTCAGAGGGTCCCCACAGATACGCAGTATTTT.

Only a few counts were recorded for this clonotype. The V call is TRBV20-1, the J call TRBJ2-7; the match to TRBD2 covers 11 bases. J was trimmed by 3 bases and V by 6 bases; bases with no gene match: 13. There are 16 residues in the CDR3. Germline V gene lookup returns CDR1 DFQATT and CDR2 SNEGSKA (reference sequence). The CDR3 DNA sequence: TGCAGTGCGAGGACCTTGACTAGCGGGATTCTCTACGAGCAGTACTTC. This gives the protein CSARTLTSGILYEQYF.

This clonotype came up many times. This chain joins TRBV10-3 and TRBJ1-4; D is unclear. Per germline, CDR1 ENHRY and CDR2 SYGVKD. This CDR3 has 13 residues. Trimming pared 3 bases from V and 3 bases from J, leaving 5 bases between. The CDR3 sequence: CAISDAANEKLFF. In nucleotides, the CDR3 is TGTGCCATCAGTGACGCGGCTAATGAAAAACTGTTTTTT.

V is TRBV6-2 or TRBV6-3 and J is TRBJ2-7; tentative D call: TRBD2 (6 bases). Trimming removed 8 bases at V and 2 bases at J, with 19 bases between. Per germline, CDR1 MNHEY and CDR2 SVGEGT. This CDR3 region has 15 residues. The CDR3 coding sequence is TGTGCCAGCGTCCCGGGACTTCTTTCTCCCTACGAGCAGTACTTC. It specifies CASVPGLLSPYEQYF.

This clonotype was observed many times. V usage is TRBV11-2 and J usage is TRBJ2-1; 10 nucleotides line up with TRBD1. Trimming took 4 bases from V and 5 from J; bases not matched to a gene: 2. The CDR3 is made up of 14 amino acids. The germline gives CDR1 SGHAT, CDR2 FQNNGV. The CDR3 sequence: CASSWDRGHNEQFF. CDR3 in DNA: TGTGCCAGCAGCTGGGACAGGGGTCACAATGAGCAGTTCTTC.

The CDR3 DNA is TGTGCCAGCAGCTTAGTCCGATCAGGGCTTCACTACGAGCAGTACTTC. Protein product: CASSLVRSGLHYEQYF. V and J are TRBV7-2 and TRBJ2-7, with a tentative D call TRBD1 (5 bases). There are 16 residues in the CDR3. Germline values: CDR1 SGHTA, CDR2 FQGNSA. The ends were cut back, 1 base at V and 3 bases at J, with 16 bases in the middle.

The table lists this clonotype with a few counts. The chain has TRBV7-9 and TRBJ1-3; TRBD1 is a possible D gene (6 bases). Trimming took off 3 bases at V and 3 bases at J, with 9 bases between the two ends. Germline loops: CDR1 SEHNR, CDR2 FQNEAQ (reference sequence). This CDR3 region has 14 residues. As DNA, the CDR3 is TGTGCCAGCAGCTTCAGGGACAATGGAAACACCATATATTTT. It translates to CASSFRDNGNTIYF.

The chain combines TRBV5-8 with TRBJ1-6, with D maybe TRBD1 (5 bases). Germline V CDR1 and CDR2: SGHTS, YDEGEE. The CDR3 length is 16 residues. Trimming removed 2 bases at V and 4 bases at J, with 13 bases between. The CDR3 DNA reads TGTGCCAGCAGCTTCTTGCGACAGACTTATAATTCACCCCTCCACTTT. Its translation is CASSFLRQTYNSPLHF.

This clonotype came up a few times. The V and J genes are TRBV4-3 and TRBJ2-1; D is undetermined. Germline CDR1 reads LGHNA; CDR2 reads YSLEER. The V and J ends lost 0 bases and 6 bases respectively, with 15 bases between them. The CDR3 is made up of 16 amino acids. DNA of the CDR3: TGCGCCAGCAGCCAAGAATGGCGGAGTGGGCTCAATGAGCAGTTCTTC. Protein product: CASSQEWRSGLNEQFF.

The chain is built from TRBV15 and TRBJ2-7; possibly TRBD2 for D (5 bases). Germline V gives CDR1 LNHNV, CDR2 YYDKDF (reference sequence). This CDR3 region has 13 residues. V lost 0 bases and J lost 5, with 8 bases in between. The CDR3 reads CATSRDAGDEQYF. Written as DNA, the CDR3 is TGTGCCACCAGCAGAGATGCCGGGGACGAGCAGTACTTC.

The CDR3 loop is CASSQAPGGSDEQYF. Here the CDR3 DNA reads TGTGCCAGCAGCCAAGCCCCAGGGGGGTCGGACGAGCAGTACTTC. The chain joins TRBV4-2 to TRBJ2-7; TRBD1 might be the D (7 bases). The V gene's germline CDR1 is LGHNA and CDR2 YNFKEQ. The CDR3 consists of 15 residues. Trimming took 1 base from V and 5 from J, leaving 15 bases between them.

This clonotype appeared a few times. The chain carries TRBV20-1 and TRBJ2-1, with 7 bases fitting TRBD2. The germline V gene encodes CDR1 DFQATT and CDR2 SNEGSKA (reference sequence). V lost 0 bases to trimming and J lost 6 bases; unmatched junction nucleotides: 2. This CDR3 spans 13 amino acids. CDR3 amino acids: CSARERTSNEQFF. The CDR3 DNA reads as TGCAGTGCTAGAGAGCGGACTAGCAATGAGCAGTTCTTC.

The sample holds many counts of this clonotype. The V and J genes are TRBV12-3 or TRBV12-4 and TRBJ2-2, with D maybe TRBD2 (6 bases). This CDR3 has 16 residues. V lost 6 bases to trimming and J lost 5 bases, with 19 bases between them. CDR3 in amino acids: CASSPRGREETGELFF. CDR3 bases: TGTGCCAGCAGCCCTAGAGGCAGGGAGGAAACCGGGGAGCTGTTTTTT.

Remarks on this clonotype: One end of the junction is discordant with germline, which a read error may explain. The chain carries TRBV15 and TRBJ2-7; 8 positions match TRBD1. CDR1 and CDR2 from the germline V gene are LNHNV and YYDKDF (reference sequence). This CDR3 is 16 amino acids long. CDR3 sequence reads: CATGSFFRDRPYEQYF. CDR3 nucleotides: TGTGCCACCGGCAGCTTTTTCCGGGACAGGCCCTACGAGCAGTACTTC.

This clonotype came up many times. V usage is TRBV29-1 and J usage is TRBJ2-2; the D gene is possibly TRBD2 (7 bases). The V gene lost 6 bases and the J gene lost 3 bases, with 14 bases spanning the gap. Germline CDR1 and CDR2: SQVTM and ANQGSEA. This CDR3 is 14 amino acids long. CDR3 DNA: TGCAGCGTGGGAGGGGGTTGGGACACCGGGGAGCTGTTTTTT. Its translation: CSVGGGWDTGELFF.

The J gene is TRBJ2-1, the V gene TRBV9, with TRBD2 matching over 9 bases. V dropped 4 bases and J dropped 6; count of bases not matched to a gene: 11. The CDR3 extends over 16 amino acids. Germline CDR1 is SGDLS and CDR2 is YYNGEE. The CDR3, as DNA: TGTGCCAGCAGCTCACCACTAGCGGGCGGCTCCAATGAGCAGTTCTTC. It yields the protein CASSSPLAGGSNEQFF.

The chain has TRBV24-1 and TRBJ2-1; a weak D match, TRBD1 (5 bases). This CDR3 comprises 13 residues. Between the trimmed V and J ends, which lost 5 bases and 9 bases, there was a span of 13 bases. From germline, CDR1 is KGHDR and CDR2 SFDVKD. In DNA form, the CDR3 reads TGTGCCACCAGTGTCCAGGGTTTCAGTGAGCAGTTCTTC. Protein: CATSVQGFSEQFF.

This chain links TRBV2 with TRBJ2-2, with TRBD1 matching over 7 bases. This CDR3 has 17 amino acids. Per the germline V gene, CDR1 is SNHLY and CDR2 is FYNNEI. Here the CDR3 reads CTICPLTGVLNTGELFF. In DNA, the CDR3 is TGTACCATCTGCCCGCTCACAGGGGTCCTCAACACCGGGGAGCTGTTTTTT.

This clonotype was counted many times. The V and J genes are TRBV7-8 and TRBJ2-2, with TRBD1 matching over 7 bases. The ends lost 4 bases at V and 6 bases at J; junction bases unmatched: 5. This CDR3 contains 14 residues. Germline lookup yields CDR1 SGHVS and CDR2 FQNEAQ. The CDR3 nucleotides read TGTGCCAGCAGCTCAACACAGGGGTCCGGGGAGCTGTTTTTT. Amino acid sequence: CASSSTQGSGELFF. Supplemented by reference TRBV7-8 and TRBJ2-2, the full variable domain reads GAGVSQSPRYKVAKRGQDVALRCDPISGHVSLFWYQQALGQGPEFLTYFQNEAQLDKSGLPSDRFFAERPEGSVSTLKIQRTQQEDSAVYLCASSSTQGSGELFFGEGSRLTVL.

This chain uses TRBV7-3 with TRBJ2-1; D is undetermined. Trimming removed 2 bases from V and 6 bases from J, with 8 bases in between. Per germline, CDR1 SGHTA and CDR2 FQGTGA. The CDR3 sequence is 13 residues long. CDR3 nucleotide sequence: TGTGCCAGCAGCTTAGGCTATCTCAATGAGCAGTTCTTC. Amino acids: CASSLGYLNEQFF.

There are a few counts of this clonotype. The gene calls are TRBV12-3 or TRBV12-4 and TRBJ2-1; TRBD2 aligns across 8 bases. The CDR3 sequence is 15 residues long. J gave up 0 bases and V 10 bases, and 8 bases lay outside the gene matches. Written as DNA, the CDR3 is TGTGCCACCCGTGGCGGGAGGTCCTCCTACAATGAGCAGTTCTTC. Protein product: CATRGGRSSYNEQFF.

This clonotype showed up many times. The rearrangement links TRBV7-9 to TRBJ2-1, with TRBD1 matching 8 bases. V lost 6 bases and J lost 4; bases outside the gene matches: 14. Germline lookup yields CDR1 SEHNR and CDR2 FQNEAQ (reference sequence). CDR3 length: 17 amino acids. In nucleotides, the CDR3 is TGTGCCAGCAGTCATAATGACAGGGGTCGAAAATACAATGAGCAGTTCTTC. Encoded protein: CASSHNDRGRKYNEQFF.

There are many counts of this clonotype. The chain joins TRBV15 to TRBJ2-2; no reliable D call. The length of the CDR3 is 13 residues. Per germline, CDR1 LNHNV and CDR2 YYDKDF (reference sequence). The ends were cut back, 8 bases at V and 6 bases at J, with 13 bases in the middle. In nucleotides, the CDR3 is TGTGCCACCCCCCACATAAGATCCGGGGAGCTGTTTTTT. This translates into CATPHIRSGELFF.

The CDR3 DNA sequence: TGTGCCAGCAGCTCCTGGACTGAGACAGAAGAGCAGTTCTTC. Its translation: CASSSWTETEEQFF. This chain connects TRBV7-9 to TRBJ2-1, with D possibly called TRBD1 or TRBD2 (5 bases each). The CDR3 covers 14 residues. Germline V lookup: CDR1 SEHNR, CDR2 FQNEAQ (reference sequence). V lost 4 bases and J lost 10, with 17 bases in between.